This TCR beta chain was documented in a study of shared clonotypes between healthy human individuals. Study-level background: Sampling drew on donors who were a couple of women and three men aged 18 to 49.

This clone has only a few counts. What it binds is not known. Naive CD8 cells comprised CD45RO-negative, CCR7-positively selected cells, excluding terminally differentiated effector memory CD45RA+ cells. Germline V lookup: CDR1 SEHNR, CDR2 FQNEAQ (reference sequence). V lost 7 bases and J 6 bases, leaving 9 bases between the germline ends. This CDR3 region has 12 residues. Study-wide results and caveats: Incomplete sequencing of sorted subsets was indicated by rarefaction despite large depth.

The assay was carried out at the deep level. An approximately 180 ng quantity of DNA, some 30,000 T cell genomes, went into the sorted-subset replicate PCRs. Using immunoSEQ multiplex PCR, the repertoire was profiled, and TCRdb retains in-frame clones only, with some absent. The table shows more than 2 million clones, with around 93% occurring only once. The specimen was naive CD8+ T cells from PBMCs. The chain employs TRBV7-9 and TRBJ2-2, with D hard to call. The sequence came from a young man in good health. Some clones in this sample may be carry-over from other donors' samples. For the CDR3, the DNA is TGTGCCAGCACTCCTTCGGCCGGGGAGCTGTTTTTT. Amino acids: CASTPSAGELFF.